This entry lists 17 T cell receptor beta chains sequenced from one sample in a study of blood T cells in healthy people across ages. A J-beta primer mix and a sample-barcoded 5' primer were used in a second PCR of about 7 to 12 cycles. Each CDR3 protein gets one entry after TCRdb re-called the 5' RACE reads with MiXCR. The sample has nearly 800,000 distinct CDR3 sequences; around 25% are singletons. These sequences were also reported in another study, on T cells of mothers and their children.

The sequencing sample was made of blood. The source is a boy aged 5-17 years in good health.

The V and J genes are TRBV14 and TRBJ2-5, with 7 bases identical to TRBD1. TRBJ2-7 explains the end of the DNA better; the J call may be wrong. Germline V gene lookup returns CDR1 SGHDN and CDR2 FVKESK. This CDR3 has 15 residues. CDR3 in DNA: TGTGCCAGCAGTATTTTAACCCCTGACAGGGCCGAGCAGTACTTC. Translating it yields CASSILTPDRAEQYF.

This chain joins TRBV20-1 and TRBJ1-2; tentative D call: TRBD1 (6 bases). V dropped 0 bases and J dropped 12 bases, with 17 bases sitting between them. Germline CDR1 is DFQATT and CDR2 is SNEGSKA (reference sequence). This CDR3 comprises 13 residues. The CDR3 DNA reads TGCAGTGCTAGAGATTTGGTAGCGGGGGCTCACACCTTC. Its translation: CSARDLVAGAHTF.

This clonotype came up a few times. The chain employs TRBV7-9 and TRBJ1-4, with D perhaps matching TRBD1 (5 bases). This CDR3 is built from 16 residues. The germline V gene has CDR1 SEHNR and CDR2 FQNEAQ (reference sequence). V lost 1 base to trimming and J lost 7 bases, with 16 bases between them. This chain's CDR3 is CASSLGWTPGSEKLFF. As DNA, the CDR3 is TGTGCCAGCAGCTTAGGGTGGACTCCAGGGAGTGAAAAACTGTTTTTT.

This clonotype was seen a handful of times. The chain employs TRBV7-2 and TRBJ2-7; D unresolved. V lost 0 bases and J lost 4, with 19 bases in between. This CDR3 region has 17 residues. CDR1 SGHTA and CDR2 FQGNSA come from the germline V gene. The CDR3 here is CASSLALGSGSRYEQYF. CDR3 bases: TGTGCCAGCAGCTTAGCGCTGGGTAGTGGCTCACGGTACGAGCAGTACTTC.

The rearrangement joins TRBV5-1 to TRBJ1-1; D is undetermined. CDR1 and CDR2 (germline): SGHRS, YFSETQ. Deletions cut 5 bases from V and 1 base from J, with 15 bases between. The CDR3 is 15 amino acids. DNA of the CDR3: TGCGCCAGCAGAACCCTGAACTCGAAGAACACTGAAGCTTTCTTT. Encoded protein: CASRTLNSKNTEAFF.

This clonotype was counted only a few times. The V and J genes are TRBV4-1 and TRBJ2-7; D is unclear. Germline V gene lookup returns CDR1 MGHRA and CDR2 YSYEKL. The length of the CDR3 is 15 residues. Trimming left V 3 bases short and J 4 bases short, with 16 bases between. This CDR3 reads CASSQHTELGYEQYF. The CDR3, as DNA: TGCGCCAGCAGCCAGCACACGGAGCTAGGGTACGAGCAGTACTTC.

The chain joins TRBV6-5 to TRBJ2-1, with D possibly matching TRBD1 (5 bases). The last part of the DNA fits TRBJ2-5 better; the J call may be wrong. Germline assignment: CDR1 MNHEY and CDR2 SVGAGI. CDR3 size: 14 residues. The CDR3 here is CASSYSREWETQYF. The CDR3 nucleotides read TGTGCCAGCAGTTATTCCAGGGAATGGGAGACCCAGTACTTC.

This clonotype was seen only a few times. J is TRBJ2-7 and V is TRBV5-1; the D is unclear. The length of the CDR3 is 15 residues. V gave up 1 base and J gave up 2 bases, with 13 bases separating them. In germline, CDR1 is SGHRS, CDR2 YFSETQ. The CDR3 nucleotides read TGCGCCAGCAGCTTGCGGACGGGTGAGACCTACGAGCAGTACTTC. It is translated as CASSLRTGETYEQYF. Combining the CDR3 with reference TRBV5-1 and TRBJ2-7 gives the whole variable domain KAGVTQTPRYLIKTRGQQVTLSCSPISGHRSVSWYQQTPGQGLQFLFEYFSETQRNKGNFPGRFSGRQFSNSRSEMNVSTLELGDSALYLCASSLRTGETYEQYFGPGTRLTVT.

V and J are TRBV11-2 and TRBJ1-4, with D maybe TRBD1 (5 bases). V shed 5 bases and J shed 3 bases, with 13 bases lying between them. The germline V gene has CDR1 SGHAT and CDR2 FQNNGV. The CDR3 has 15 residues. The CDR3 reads CASSPIGTSNEKLFF. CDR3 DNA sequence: TGTGCCAGCAGCCCCATCGGGACCTCTAATGAAAAACTGTTTTTT.

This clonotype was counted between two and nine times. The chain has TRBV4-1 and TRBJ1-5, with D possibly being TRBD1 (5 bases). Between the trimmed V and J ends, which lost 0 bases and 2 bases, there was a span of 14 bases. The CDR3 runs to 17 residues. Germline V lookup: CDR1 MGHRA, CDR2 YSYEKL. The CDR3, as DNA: TGCGCCAGCAGCCAAGATGGGCAGGGTGGGGGCAATCAGCCCCAGCATTTT. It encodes CASSQDGQGGGNQPQHF.

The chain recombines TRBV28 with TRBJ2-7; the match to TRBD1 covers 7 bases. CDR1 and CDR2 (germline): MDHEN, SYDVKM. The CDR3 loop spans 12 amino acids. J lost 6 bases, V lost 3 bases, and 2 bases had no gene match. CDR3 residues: CASSFRTGEQYF. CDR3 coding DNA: TGTGCCAGCAGTTTCCGGACAGGCGAGCAGTACTTC. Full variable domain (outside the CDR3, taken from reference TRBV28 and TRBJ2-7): DVKVTQSSRYLVKRTGEKVFLECVQDMDHENMFWYRQDPGLGLRLIYFSYDVKMKEKGDIPEGYSVSREKKERFSLILESASTNQTSMYLCASSFRTGEQYFGPGTRLTVT.

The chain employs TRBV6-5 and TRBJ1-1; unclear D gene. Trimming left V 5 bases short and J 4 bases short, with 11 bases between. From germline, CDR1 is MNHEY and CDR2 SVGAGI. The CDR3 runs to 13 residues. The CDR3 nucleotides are TGTGCCAGCAGTCCCCGAATCGGCACTGAAGCTTTCTTT. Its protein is CASSPRIGTEAFF.

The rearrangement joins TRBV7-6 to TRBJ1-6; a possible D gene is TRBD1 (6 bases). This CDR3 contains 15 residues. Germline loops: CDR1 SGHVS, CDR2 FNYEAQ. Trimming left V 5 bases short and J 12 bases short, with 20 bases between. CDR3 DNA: TGTGCCAGCAGCGAGTGGACAGCCCCAGGAGTACCCCTCCACTTT. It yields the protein CASSEWTAPGVPLHF.

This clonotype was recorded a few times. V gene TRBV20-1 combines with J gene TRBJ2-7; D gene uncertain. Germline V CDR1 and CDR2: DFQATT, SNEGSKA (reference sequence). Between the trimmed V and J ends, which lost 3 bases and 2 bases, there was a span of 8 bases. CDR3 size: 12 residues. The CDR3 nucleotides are TGCAGTGCTAGTGCAGTTCCCTACGAGCAGTACTTC. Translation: CSASAVPYEQYF.

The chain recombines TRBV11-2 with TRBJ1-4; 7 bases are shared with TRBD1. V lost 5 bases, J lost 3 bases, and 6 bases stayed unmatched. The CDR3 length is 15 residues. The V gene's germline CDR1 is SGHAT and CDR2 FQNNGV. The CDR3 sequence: CASSLRDSPNEKLFF. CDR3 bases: TGTGCCAGCAGCCTCCGGGACAGCCCTAATGAAAAACTGTTTTTT.

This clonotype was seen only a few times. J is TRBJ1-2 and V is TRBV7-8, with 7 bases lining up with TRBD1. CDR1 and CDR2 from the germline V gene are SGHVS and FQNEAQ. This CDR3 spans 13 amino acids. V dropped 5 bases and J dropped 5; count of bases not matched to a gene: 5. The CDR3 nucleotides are TGTGCCAGCAGCGCAGACAGGGTTTATGGCTACACCTTC. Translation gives CASSADRVYGYTF.

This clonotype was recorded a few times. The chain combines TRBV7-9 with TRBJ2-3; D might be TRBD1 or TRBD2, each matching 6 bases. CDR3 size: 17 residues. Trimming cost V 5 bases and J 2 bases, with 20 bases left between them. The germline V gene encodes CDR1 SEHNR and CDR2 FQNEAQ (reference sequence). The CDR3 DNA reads TGTGCCAGCAGCCCAACCCGATTCGGGGGCTTCACAGATACGCAGTATTTT. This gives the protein CASSPTRFGGFTDTQYF.